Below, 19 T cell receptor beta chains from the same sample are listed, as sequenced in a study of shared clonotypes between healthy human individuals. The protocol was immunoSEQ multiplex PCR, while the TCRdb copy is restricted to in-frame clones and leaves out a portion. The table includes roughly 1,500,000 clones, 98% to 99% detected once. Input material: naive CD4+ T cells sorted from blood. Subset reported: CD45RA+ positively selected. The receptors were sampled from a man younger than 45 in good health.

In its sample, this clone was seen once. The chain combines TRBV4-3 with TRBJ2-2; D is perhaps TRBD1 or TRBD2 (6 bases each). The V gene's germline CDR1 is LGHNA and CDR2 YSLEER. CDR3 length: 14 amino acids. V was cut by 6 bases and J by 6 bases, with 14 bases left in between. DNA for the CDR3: TGCGCCAGCAGTTCAGGGGCTAGCGCCGGGGAGCTGTTTTTT. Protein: CASSSGASAGELFF.

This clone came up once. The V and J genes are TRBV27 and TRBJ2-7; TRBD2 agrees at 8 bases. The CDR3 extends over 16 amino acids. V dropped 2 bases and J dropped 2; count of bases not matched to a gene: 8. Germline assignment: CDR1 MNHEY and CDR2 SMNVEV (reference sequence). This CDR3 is CASSLSSGTTPYEQYF. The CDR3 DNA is TGTGCCAGCAGTTTAAGTAGCGGGACAACACCCTACGAGCAGTACTTC.

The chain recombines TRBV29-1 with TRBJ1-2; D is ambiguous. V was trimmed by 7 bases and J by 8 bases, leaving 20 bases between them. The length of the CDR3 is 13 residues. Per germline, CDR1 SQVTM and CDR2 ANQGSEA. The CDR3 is CSATSGWSEGYTF. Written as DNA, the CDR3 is TGCAGCGCCACGTCTGGCTGGTCGGAAGGCTACACCTTC.

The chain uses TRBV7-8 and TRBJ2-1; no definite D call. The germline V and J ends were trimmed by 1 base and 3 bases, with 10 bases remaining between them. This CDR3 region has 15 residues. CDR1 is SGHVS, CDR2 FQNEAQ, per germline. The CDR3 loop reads CASSLVWGSYNEQFF. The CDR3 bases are TGTGCCAGCAGCTTAGTTTGGGGTAGCTACAATGAGCAGTTCTTC.

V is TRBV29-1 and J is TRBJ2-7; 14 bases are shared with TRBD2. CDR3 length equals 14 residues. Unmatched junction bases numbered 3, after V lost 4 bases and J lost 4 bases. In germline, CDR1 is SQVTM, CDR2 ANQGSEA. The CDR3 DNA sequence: TGCAGCGTTGGACTAGCGGGAGGGGGATACGAGCAGTACTTC. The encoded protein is CSVGLAGGGYEQYF.

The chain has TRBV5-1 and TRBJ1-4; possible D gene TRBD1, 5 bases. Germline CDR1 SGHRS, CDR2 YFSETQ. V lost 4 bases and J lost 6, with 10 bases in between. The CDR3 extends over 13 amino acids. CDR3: CASSRDSDEKLFF. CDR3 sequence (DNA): TGCGCCAGCAGCCGAGACAGCGATGAAAAACTGTTTTTT.

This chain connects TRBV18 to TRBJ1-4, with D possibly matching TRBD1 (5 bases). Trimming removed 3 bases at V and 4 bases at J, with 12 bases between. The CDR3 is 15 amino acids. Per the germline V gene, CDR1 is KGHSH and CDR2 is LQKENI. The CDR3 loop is CASSPMTAYNEKLFF. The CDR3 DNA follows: TGTGCCAGCTCACCTATGACAGCTTATAATGAAAAACTGTTTTTT.

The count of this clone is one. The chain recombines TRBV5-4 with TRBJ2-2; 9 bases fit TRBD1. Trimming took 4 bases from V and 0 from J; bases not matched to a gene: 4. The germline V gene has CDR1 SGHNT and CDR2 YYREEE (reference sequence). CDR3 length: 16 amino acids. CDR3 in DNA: TGTGCCAGCAGCCAACGACAGGGGGCGAACACCGGGGAGCTGTTTTTT. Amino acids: CASSQRQGANTGELFF.

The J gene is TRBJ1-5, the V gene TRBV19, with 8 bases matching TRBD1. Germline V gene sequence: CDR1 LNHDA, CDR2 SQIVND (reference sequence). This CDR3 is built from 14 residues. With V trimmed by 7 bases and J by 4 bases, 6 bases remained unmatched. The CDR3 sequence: CASTWTGRNQPQHF. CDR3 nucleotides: TGTGCCAGTACCTGGACAGGGAGGAATCAGCCCCAGCATTTT.

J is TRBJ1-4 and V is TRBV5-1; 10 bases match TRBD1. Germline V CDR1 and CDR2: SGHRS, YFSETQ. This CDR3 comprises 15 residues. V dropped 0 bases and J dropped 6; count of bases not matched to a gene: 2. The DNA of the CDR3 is TGCGCCAGCAGCTTGGGAGGGACAGGGGATGAAAAACTGTTTTTT. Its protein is CASSLGGTGDEKLFF.

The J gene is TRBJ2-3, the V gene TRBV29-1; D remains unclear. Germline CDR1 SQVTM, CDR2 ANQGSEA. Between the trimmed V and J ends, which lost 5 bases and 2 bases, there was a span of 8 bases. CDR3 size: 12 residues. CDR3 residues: CSVHRATDTQYF. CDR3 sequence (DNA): TGCAGCGTTCACCGAGCCACAGATACGCAGTATTTT.

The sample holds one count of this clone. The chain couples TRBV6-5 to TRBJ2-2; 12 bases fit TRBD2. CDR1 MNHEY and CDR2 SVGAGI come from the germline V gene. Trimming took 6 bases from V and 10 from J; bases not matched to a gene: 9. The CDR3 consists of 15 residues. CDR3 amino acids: CASSQPSGRAEELFF. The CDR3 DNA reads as TGTGCCAGCAGCCAACCTAGCGGGAGGGCCGAGGAGCTGTTTTTT.

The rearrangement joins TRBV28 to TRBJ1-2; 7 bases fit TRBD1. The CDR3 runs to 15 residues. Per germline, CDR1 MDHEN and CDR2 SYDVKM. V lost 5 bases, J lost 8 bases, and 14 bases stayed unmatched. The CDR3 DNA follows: TGTGCCAGCAGTCTACCCCAGGGGGTAGAGAGGGGCTACACCTTC. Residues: CASSLPQGVERGYTF.

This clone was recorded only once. The CDR3 reads CASMGPWTDTQYF. CDR3 in DNA: TGTGCCAGCATGGGGCCCTGGACAGATACGCAGTATTTT. This chain joins TRBV28 and TRBJ2-3; a possible D gene is TRBD1 (5 bases). The CDR3 consists of 13 residues. Trimming removed 7 bases at V and 3 bases at J, with 11 bases between. From germline, CDR1 is MDHEN and CDR2 SYDVKM.

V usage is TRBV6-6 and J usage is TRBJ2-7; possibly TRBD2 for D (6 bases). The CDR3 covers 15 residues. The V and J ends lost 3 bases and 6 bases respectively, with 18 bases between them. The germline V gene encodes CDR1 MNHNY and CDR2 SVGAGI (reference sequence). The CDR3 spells CASSYMASETGEQYF. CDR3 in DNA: TGTGCCAGCAGTTATATGGCTAGCGAAACGGGCGAGCAGTACTTC.

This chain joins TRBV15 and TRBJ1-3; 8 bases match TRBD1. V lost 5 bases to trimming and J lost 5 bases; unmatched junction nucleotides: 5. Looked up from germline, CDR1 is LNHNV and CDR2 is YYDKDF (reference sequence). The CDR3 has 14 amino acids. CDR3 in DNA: TGTGCCACCAGCCGGACAGGGTCCCGAAACACCATATATTTT. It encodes CATSRTGSRNTIYF.

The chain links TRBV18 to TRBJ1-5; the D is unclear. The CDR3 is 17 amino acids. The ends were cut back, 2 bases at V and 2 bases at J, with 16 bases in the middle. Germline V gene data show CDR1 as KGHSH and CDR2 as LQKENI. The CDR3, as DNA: TGTGCCAGCTCACCAGACTCCCGTCACGCGGGCAATCAGCCCCAGCATTTT. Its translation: CASSPDSRHAGNQPQHF. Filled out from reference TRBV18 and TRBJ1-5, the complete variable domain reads NAGVMQNPRHLVRRRGQEARLRCSPMKGHSHVYWYRQLPEEGLKFMVYLQKENIIDESGMPKERFSAEFPKEGPSILRIQQVVRGDSAAYFCASSPDSRHAGNQPQHFGDGTRLSIL.

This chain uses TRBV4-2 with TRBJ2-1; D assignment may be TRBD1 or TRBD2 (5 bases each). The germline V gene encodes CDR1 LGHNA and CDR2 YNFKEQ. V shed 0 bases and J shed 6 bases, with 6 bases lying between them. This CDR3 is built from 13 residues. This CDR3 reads CASSQERGNEQFF. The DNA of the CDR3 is TGTGCCAGCAGCCAAGAGAGGGGCAATGAGCAGTTCTTC.

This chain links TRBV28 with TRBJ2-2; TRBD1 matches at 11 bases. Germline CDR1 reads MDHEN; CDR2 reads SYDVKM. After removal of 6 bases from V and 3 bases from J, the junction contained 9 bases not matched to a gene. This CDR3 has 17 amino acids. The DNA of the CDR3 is TGTGCCAGCAGCAAATCCTGGGACAGGGGGGACACCGGGGAGCTGTTTTTT. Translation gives CASSKSWDRGDTGELFF.